Included here is one TCR beta chain sequence, with context. Its antigen is unknown. CDR1 and CDR2 (germline): SQVTM, ANQGSEA. The CDR3 has 15 residues. Trimming took 3 bases from V and 0 from J, leaving 13 bases between them. With a J-beta primer mix and a sample-barcoded 5' primer, a second PCR ran about 6 to 11 cycles. Every cDNA was tagged by a template-switch adaptor with 12 random nucleotides. TCRdb used MiXCR to reprocess the 5' RACE reads, holding one entry per CDR3 protein. In the table there are over 1,300,000 distinct CDR3 sequences, roughly 60% of which are singletons. This specimen comes from a study of blood T cells in healthy people across ages. Overall study results and limits: Naive T cell percentage strongly correlated with TCR beta diversity.

Sample donors were healthy Caucasian individuals that came from Russia, aged about 6 to 95. RNA extraction gave at least 5.5 micrograms of total RNA per sample. This TCR came from a man aged 18 to 30 in good health. The sample taken for sequencing was blood. The rearrangement joins TRBV29-1 to TRBJ2-3; no definite D call. The CDR3 region is CSVDRFYTSTDTQYF. CDR3 nucleotide sequence: TGCAGCGTTGATAGGTTCTACACTAGCACAGATACGCAGTATTTT.